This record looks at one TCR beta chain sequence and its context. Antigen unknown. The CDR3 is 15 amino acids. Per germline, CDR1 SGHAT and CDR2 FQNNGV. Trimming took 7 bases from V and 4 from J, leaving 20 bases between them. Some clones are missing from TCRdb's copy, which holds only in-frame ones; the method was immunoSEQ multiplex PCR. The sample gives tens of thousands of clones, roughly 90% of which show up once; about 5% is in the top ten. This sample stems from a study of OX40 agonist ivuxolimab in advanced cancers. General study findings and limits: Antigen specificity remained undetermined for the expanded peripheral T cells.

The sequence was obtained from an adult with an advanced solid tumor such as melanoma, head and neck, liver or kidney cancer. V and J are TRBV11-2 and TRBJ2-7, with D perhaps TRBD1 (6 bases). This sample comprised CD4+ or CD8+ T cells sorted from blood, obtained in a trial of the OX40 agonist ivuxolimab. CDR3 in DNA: TGTGCCAGCACCCTTACAGGGACGCAGAATTACGAGCAGTACTTC. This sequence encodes CASTLTGTQNYEQYF.